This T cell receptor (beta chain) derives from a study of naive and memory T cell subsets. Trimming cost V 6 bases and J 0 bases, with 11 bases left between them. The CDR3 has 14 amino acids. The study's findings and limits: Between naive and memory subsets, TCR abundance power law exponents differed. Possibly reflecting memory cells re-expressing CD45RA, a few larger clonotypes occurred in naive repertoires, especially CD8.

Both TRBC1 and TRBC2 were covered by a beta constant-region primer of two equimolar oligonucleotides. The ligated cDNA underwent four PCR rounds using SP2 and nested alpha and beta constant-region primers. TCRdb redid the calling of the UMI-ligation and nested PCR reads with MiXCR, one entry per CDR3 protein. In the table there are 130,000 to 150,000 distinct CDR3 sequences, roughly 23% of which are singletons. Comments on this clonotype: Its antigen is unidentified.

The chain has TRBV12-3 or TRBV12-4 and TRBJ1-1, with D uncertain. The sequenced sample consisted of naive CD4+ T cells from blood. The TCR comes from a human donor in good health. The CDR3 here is CASSRAGMNTEAFF. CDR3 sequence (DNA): TGTGCCAGCAGCCGTGCGGGGATGAACACTGAAGCTTTCTTT.